This record covers a single T cell receptor beta chain. As yet, its antigen is unknown. These data belong to a study of OX40 agonist ivuxolimab in advanced cancers. Findings and caveats of the study: Average numbers of expanded clones were greater in CD8+ T cells than in CD4+.

Assay used: immunoSEQ multiplex PCR; TCRdb lists only in-frame clones, some missing. The sample holds approximately 65,000 clones, 70% to 85% seen once. The CDR3 spans 16 residues. Germline values: CDR1 SGDLS, CDR2 YYNGEE. V was cut by 0 bases and J by 2 bases, with 13 bases left in between. This specimen was CD4+ or CD8+ T cells sorted from blood, taken in a trial of the OX40 agonist ivuxolimab. The clonotype originates from an adult with an advanced solid tumor such as melanoma, head and neck, liver or kidney cancer. The chain is built from TRBV9 and TRBJ2-3; D ambiguous. The CDR3: CASSVALRQPTDTQYF. CDR3 nucleotides: TGTGCCAGCAGCGTAGCGCTACGTCAGCCCACAGATACGCAGTATTTT.